Listed here are 10 T cell receptor beta chains from one sample, sequenced in a study of vaccination and CD4 T cells after COVID-19. Sequence data for DNA of cultured CD4+ T cells were generated by the Oncomine TCR Beta short-read assay. TCRdb fed the PCR reads into MiXCR, producing one record per CDR3 protein. Of roughly 8,000 distinct CDR3 sequences in the sample, around 45% were seen once. Their specific antigens are unknown. Treatment noted: approximately 9-day PBMC culture with coronavirus spike peptide pools or control peptides (ViraFEST assay). The unexposed donor provided CD4+ T cells, which were taken before the COVID-19 pandemic (2011-2018). The specimen was CD4+ T cells from blood, cultured in vitro. These receptor sequences come from a human donor in good health.

This clonotype has a single count. The V and J genes are TRBV6-1 and TRBJ1-1; no reliable D call. The V end lost 7 bases, the J end lost 2 bases, and 20 bases lay between the germline ends. The CDR3 has 16 residues. Germline CDR1 and CDR2: MNHNS and SASEGT. The CDR3 loop is CASTRGSGLSNTEAFF. CDR3 sequence (DNA): TGTGCCAGCACTCGAGGGTCTGGGTTAAGTAACACTGAAGCTTTCTTT.

V and J are TRBV10-3 and TRBJ1-2; TRBD1 agrees at 10 bases. Looked up from germline, CDR1 is ENHRY and CDR2 is SYGVKD. The CDR3 loop spans 13 amino acids. V lost 5 bases, J lost 7 bases, and 4 bases stayed unmatched. Here the CDR3 reads CAISNWTGGGYTF. In nucleotides, the CDR3 is TGTGCCATCAGTAATTGGACAGGGGGTGGCTACACCTTC.

This clonotype was seen a handful of times. This chain links TRBV7-2 with TRBJ1-5; TRBD1 matches 7 bases. Trimming at V came to 2 bases and at J to 1 base, leaving 8 bases not matched to a gene. The CDR3 has 17 amino acids. Germline CDR1 is SGHTA and CDR2 is FQGNSA. The CDR3 loop reads CASSLSGTAPSNQPQHF. CDR3 nucleotide sequence: TGTGCCAGCAGCTTATCCGGGACAGCCCCAAGCAATCAGCCCCAGCATTTT.

The V gene is TRBV6-1, the J gene TRBJ2-2, with a tentative D call TRBD2 (5 bases). Trimming left V 10 bases short and J 0 bases short, with 18 bases between. CDR1 is MNHNS and CDR2 is SASEGT in the germline V gene. This CDR3 has 16 residues. CDR3 DNA sequence: TGTGCCATCCGTCGCCGGGGAACAGCGAACACCGGGGAGCTGTTTTTT. Translated, it gives CAIRRRGTANTGELFF.

This sequence joins TRBV29-1 and TRBJ1-6; D ambiguous. Germline V gives CDR1 SQVTM, CDR2 ANQGSEA. The V end was cut by 7 bases, the J end by 5 bases, with 9 bases between. The CDR3 covers 12 residues. CDR3 sequence (DNA): TGCAGCGCATCTGGGAATAATTCACCCCTCCACTTT. Its translation: CSASGNNSPLHF. The full variable domain, in which reference TRBV29-1 and TRBJ1-6 provide the parts outside the CDR3, is SAVISQKPSRDICQRGTSLTIQCQVDSQVTMMFWYRQQPGQSLTLIATANQGSEATYESGFVIDKFPISRPNLTFSTLTVSNMSPEDSSIYLCSASGNNSPLHFGNGTRLTVT.

This clonotype was seen only a few times. This chain links TRBV4-1 with TRBJ1-2, with D unresolved. The germline V and J ends were trimmed by 0 bases and 5 bases, with 10 bases remaining between them. This CDR3 is 14 amino acids long. Germline-derived CDR1 and CDR2 are MGHRA and YSYEKL. CDR3 nucleotides: TGCGCCAGCAGCCAAGAAGCCGGGAAGTATGGCTACACCTTC. Its protein product is CASSQEAGKYGYTF.

This clonotype was seen just once. The chain has TRBV27 and TRBJ1-1; D unclear. The V gene's germline CDR1 is MNHEY and CDR2 SMNVEV (reference sequence). Trimming cost V 8 bases and J 6 bases, with 10 bases left between them. CDR3 length: 11 residues. The CDR3 DNA reads TGTGCCAGCCAGAGAGGTGCTGAAGCTTTCTTT. Its protein is CASQRGAEAFF.

The V gene is TRBV20-1, the J gene TRBJ2-3, with D uncertain. CDR1 DFQATT and CDR2 SNEGSKA come from the germline V gene (reference sequence). This CDR3 region has 12 residues. V lost 3 bases to trimming and J lost 2 bases, with 6 bases between them. The CDR3 nucleotides are TGCAGTGCTAGGTTCAACACAGATACGCAGTATTTT. It encodes CSARFNTDTQYF.

This sequence joins TRBV7-8 and TRBJ1-1; D is possibly TRBD1 (5 bases). The CDR3 has 17 amino acids. Per the germline V gene, CDR1 is SGHVS and CDR2 is FQNEAQ. V was cut by 5 bases and J by 3 bases, with 22 bases left in between. The CDR3 reads CASSRQNGGRAYTEAFF. CDR3 DNA: TGTGCCAGCAGCCGACAAAATGGTGGCAGGGCCTACACTGAAGCTTTCTTT.

The chain carries TRBV6-4 and TRBJ2-5, with 11 bases aligning to TRBD1. V dropped 3 bases and J dropped 1; count of bases not matched to a gene: 4. CDR1 MRHNA and CDR2 SNTAGT come from the germline V gene. The CDR3 length is 16 residues. The CDR3 DNA reads TGTGCCAGCAGTGAAACCGGGACAGGGGGCCAAGAGACCCAGTACTTC. It codes for CASSETGTGGQETQYF.